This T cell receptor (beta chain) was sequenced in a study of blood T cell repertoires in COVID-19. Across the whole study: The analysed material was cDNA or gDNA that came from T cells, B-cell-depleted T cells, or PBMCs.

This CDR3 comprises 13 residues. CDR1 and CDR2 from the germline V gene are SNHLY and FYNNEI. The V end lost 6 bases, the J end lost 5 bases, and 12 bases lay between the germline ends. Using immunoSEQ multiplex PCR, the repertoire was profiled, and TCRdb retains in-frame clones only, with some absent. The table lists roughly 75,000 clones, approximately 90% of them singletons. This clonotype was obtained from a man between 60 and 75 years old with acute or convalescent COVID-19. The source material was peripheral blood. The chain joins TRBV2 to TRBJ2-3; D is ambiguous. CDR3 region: CASRDGAQDTQYF. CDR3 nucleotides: TGTGCCAGCAGAGACGGAGCCCAAGATACGCAGTATTTT. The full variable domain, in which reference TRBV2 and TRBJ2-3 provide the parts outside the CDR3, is EPEVTQTPSHQVTQMGQEVILRCVPISNHLYFYWYRQILGQKVEFLVSFYNNEISEKSEIFDDQFSVERPDGSNFTLKIRSTKLEDSAMYFCASRDGAQDTQYFGPGTRLTVL.